This entry features one TCR beta chain sequence. Those enrolled, adults aged 18 to 89 years, came from about two dozen US areas. Either two negative PCRs, clearance, or symptom resolution qualified Cohort 3 donors as recovered. Measured with immunoSEQ multiplex PCR; TCRdb has only the in-frame clones, and not every one. Of 200,000 to 250,000 clones in the sample, over 75% are singletons; the top ten hold approximately 3.1%. The sample belongs to a study of blood T cell repertoires in COVID-19. Study-level background: Spain, Italy and the United States supplied samples that represented acute and convalescent COVID-19. In each case, the material was cDNA or gDNA derived from T cells, B-cell-depleted T cells, or PBMCs.

Trimming took 1 base from V and 1 from J, leaving 11 bases between them. CDR3 length: 16 amino acids. Germline V lookup: CDR1 SGHTA, CDR2 FQGNSA. The specimen sequenced was PBMCs or T cells enriched from blood (not recorded which). The TCR sequence derives from a woman between 55 and 75 years old who had recovered from COVID-19. J is TRBJ1-5 and V is TRBV7-2; D gene uncertain. The CDR3 nucleotides are TGTGCCAGCAGCTTAGTCGCGGGAATGAGCAATCAGCCCCAGCATTTT. Translating it yields CASSLVAGMSNQPQHF.